The present TCR beta chain was sequenced within a study of CD8+CD57+ T cells in acquired aplastic anemia. Study information: The sorted CD4+ and CD8+ cells yielded an average around 3 ug of DNA.

Many counts were recorded for this clonotype. Patients sequenced had flow cytometry evidence of CD8+CD57+ cell expansion. Patients were untreated when blood was sampled. CDR3 size: 15 residues. In germline, CDR1 is SQVTM, CDR2 ANQGSEA. V was pared by 7 bases and J by 1 base, with 9 bases of the junction left unmatched. Genomic DNA templated the TCR beta VDJ and CDR3 profiling. TCRdb re-called the reads with MiXCR, one entry per CDR3 protein. The sample has 250,000 to 350,000 distinct CDR3 sequences, approximately 57% seen once; the top ten hold under 1.5%. The sequencing sample was made of sorted CD4+, CD8+, or CD8+CD57+ T cells (not recorded which) from PBMCs. The receptor was derived from a human donor with aplastic anemia. This rearrangement joins TRBV29-1 to TRBJ2-3; TRBD1 aligns across 9 bases. CDR3 DNA sequence: TGCAGCGCTCCGACCCGGGACAGGGGCACAGATACGCAGTATTTT. It specifies CSAPTRDRGTDTQYF.